These 11 T cell receptor beta chains came from one sample sequenced in a study of blood T cell repertoires in COVID-19. Using immunoSEQ multiplex PCR, the repertoire was profiled, and TCRdb retains in-frame clones only, with some absent. The sample includes around 340,000 clones, roughly nine tenths seen only once; the top ten take 3.5% to 4%. The sample consisted of peripheral blood. Receptor source: a woman aged 55 to 70 with COVID-19, enrolled during active disease.

V usage is TRBV5-1 and J usage is TRBJ2-7; 8 bases line up with TRBD2. The junction had 5 bases not matched to a gene; V was cut back by 3 bases and J by 0 bases. The CDR3 length is 15 residues. Germline CDR1 and CDR2: SGHRS and YFSETQ. CDR3 residues: CASSSERGLSYEQYF. Here the CDR3 DNA reads TGCGCCAGCAGCTCCGAGCGGGGGCTCTCCTACGAGCAGTACTTC.

J is TRBJ2-2 and V is TRBV5-4; D might be TRBD2 (6 bases). V was trimmed by 3 bases and J by 2 bases, leaving 8 bases between them. Germline assignment: CDR1 SGHNT and CDR2 YYREEE (reference sequence). CDR3 size: 14 residues. The CDR3, as DNA: TGTGCCAGCAGCTGGGACTCAAACACCGGGGAGCTGTTTTTT. It is translated as CASSWDSNTGELFF.

The chain has TRBV27 and TRBJ2-3; 14 bases match TRBD2. Trimming at V came to 4 bases and at J to 0 bases, leaving 6 bases not matched to a gene. The CDR3 has 18 residues. Germline CDR1 and CDR2: MNHEY and SMNVEV (reference sequence). The CDR3 DNA sequence: TGTGCCAGCAGTTACGGACTAGCGGGGGGCCCTAGCACAGATACGCAGTATTTT. It codes for CASSYGLAGGPSTDTQYF.

The rearrangement links TRBV25-1 to TRBJ2-5; no clear D. V was pared by 0 bases and J by 8 bases, with 4 bases between. The germline V gene has CDR1 MGHDK and CDR2 SYGVNS. The CDR3 spans 11 residues. Written as DNA, the CDR3 is TGTGCCAGCAGTGAATATTTAACCCAGTACTTC. It translates to CASSEYLTQYF. Supplemented by reference TRBV25-1 and TRBJ2-5, the full variable domain reads EADIYQTPRYLVIGTGKKITLECSQTMGHDKMYWYQQDPGMELHLIHYSYGVNSTEKGDLSSESTVSRIRTEHFPLTLESARPSHTSQYLCASSEYLTQYFGPGTRLLVL.

With respect to this clone: This CDR3 is missing its conserved last phenylalanine or tryptophan, likely due to a read error. The DNA is omitted, as the CDR3 cannot be located on it reliably, and the CDR3 follows TCRdb's listing. The chain joins TRBV20-1 to TRBJ1-2. The CDR3 length equals 10 residues, ends included. Germline CDR1 is DFQATT and CDR2 is SNEGSKA (reference sequence). The CDR3 sequence: CSARDRRAEL.

This CDR3 reads CATSRVTGGDQPQHF. In DNA, the CDR3 is TGTGCCACCAGCAGAGTTACAGGGGGGGATCAGCCCCAGCATTTT. The chain joins TRBV15 to TRBJ1-5, with 8 bases identical to TRBD1. CDR3 length equals 15 residues. Germline V CDR1 and CDR2: LNHNV, YYDKDF (reference sequence). J was trimmed by 5 bases and V by 1 base; bases with no gene match: 4.

The chain's CDR3 is CASSFLTAASDYGYTF. CDR3 DNA: TGTGCCAGCAGTTTCCTAACAGCCGCTAGCGACTATGGCTACACCTTC. V usage is TRBV6-5 and J usage is TRBJ1-2; unclear D gene. CDR3 length: 16 residues. CDR1 and CDR2 (germline): MNHEY, SVGAGI. The V and J ends lost 4 bases and 3 bases respectively, with 18 bases between them.

The rearrangement joins TRBV9 to TRBJ2-3; 9 bases fit TRBD1. The CDR3 is 15 residues long. In germline, CDR1 is SGDLS, CDR2 YYNGEE. The trim removed 2 bases at V and 2 bases at J, leaving 3 bases unmatched. The CDR3 nucleotides are TGTGCCAGCAGCGTGGGGACAGGGTCCACAGATACGCAGTATTTT. Its translation: CASSVGTGSTDTQYF.

The chain joins TRBV20-1 to TRBJ1-5; 9 bases line up with TRBD1. Per germline, CDR1 DFQATT and CDR2 SNEGSKA (reference sequence). CDR3 length: 15 amino acids. V trimming: 3 bases; J trimming: 1 base; junction bases outside the gene matches: 4. The DNA of the CDR3 is TGCAGTGCTAGTTATACAGGGGGCAGCAATCAGCCCCAGCATTTT. This gives the protein CSASYTGGSNQPQHF.

This chain links TRBV5-1 with TRBJ2-1; 9 nucleotides line up with TRBD2. The germline gives CDR1 SGHRS, CDR2 YFSETQ. The CDR3 sequence is 14 residues long. Germline trimming cut 0 bases from V and 10 bases from J; bases unmatched to any gene: 5. The chain's CDR3 is CASSLVVAGVEQFF. CDR3 coding DNA: TGCGCCAGCAGCTTGGTGGTAGCGGGGGTGGAGCAGTTCTTC.

This chain connects TRBV7-9 to TRBJ2-1; possibly TRBD1 for D (5 bases). Trimming removed 5 bases at V and 5 bases at J, with 19 bases between. The CDR3 length is 16 residues. Germline lookup yields CDR1 SEHNR and CDR2 FQNEAQ (reference sequence). The chain's CDR3 is CASSLRFTAGNNEQFF. As DNA, the CDR3 is TGTGCCAGCAGCCTAAGGTTTACGGCAGGGAACAATGAGCAGTTCTTC.